This is a list of T cell receptor beta chains from one sample in a study of a mutant IDH1 vaccine in newly diagnosed glioma. Their antigen targets remain unknown. TCRdb's table, derived via immunoSEQ multiplex PCR, lists solely in-frame clones and lacks some. The sample consists of about 90,000 clones, roughly nine tenths of them appearing once. The sequencing used PBMCs, collected from a glioma patient whose treatment included an IDH1 peptide vaccine. Receptors were obtained from a woman between 50 and 59 years old with glioma. The CDR3 runs from the conserved cysteine through the conserved F or W. Each record gives: V gene, D gene, clone size, J gene, CDR3 DNA, CDR3 protein. D genes are given only for firm matches. Only part of the rows carry a size: once, few, many, or a class if the clone is expanded.

>TRBV4-1|.|.|TRBJ1-5
TGCGCCAGCAGCCAGGCAGGGGGCAATCAGCCCCAGCATTTT
CASSQAGGNQPQHF
>TRBV5-6|TRBD2|.|TRBJ2-3
TGTGCCAGCAGGGCCGGGACTAGTAGGAATACGCAGTATTTT
CASRAGTSRNTQYF
>TRBV6-5|.|once|TRBJ2-1
TGTGCCAGCAGTATATCTAGTATTAACAATGAGCAGTTCTTC
CASSISSINNEQFF
>TRBV28|TRBD1|.|TRBJ2-6
TGTGCCAGCAGTTCCGGGACAGGGTTCTCCGGGGCCAACGTCCTGACTTTC
CASSSGTGFSGANVLTF
>TRBV5-4|.|.|TRBJ2-7
TGTGCCAGCAGCTTAACGGCCGGGACTCTCTCCTCCGAGCAGTACTTC
CASSLTAGTLSSEQYF
>TRBV19|.|once|TRBJ2-3
TGTGCCAGTAGTATCGGGTCAGGGTGGACAGATACGCAGTATTTT
CASSIGSGWTDTQYF
>TRBV4-1|TRBD2|.|TRBJ2-1
TGCGCCAGCAGCCAACTCGGGCTAGCGGGATTCAATGAGCAGTTCTTC
CASSQLGLAGFNEQFF
>TRBV19|.|few|TRBJ1-2
TGTGCCAGTAGTCTCGACGTTAACTATGGCTACACCTTC
CASSLDVNYGYTF
>TRBV27|TRBD1|.|TRBJ1-2
TGTGCCAGCAGTTTATACAGGGGGCGGGGCTATGGCTACACCTTC
CASSLYRGRGYGYTF
>TRBV28|.|.|TRBJ2-1
TGTGCCAGCAGTTTCCGCCTAGGTGAGCAGTTCTTC
CASSFRLGEQFF
>TRBV7-9|.|.|TRBJ1-2
TGTGCCAGCACCGGGGACTTCTCCTATGGCTACACCTTC
CASTGDFSYGYTF
>TRBV5-1|.|.|TRBJ2-1
TGCGCCAGCAGCTTGAACCCCCAGGGTTCCTACAATGAGCAGTTCTTC
CASSLNPQGSYNEQFF
>TRBV19|.|.|TRBJ1-1
TGTGCCAGTAGTAACACTGGACTAATGAACACTGAAGCTTTCTTT
CASSNTGLMNTEAFF
>TRBV7-9|.|few|TRBJ2-3
TGTGCCAGCGGCCCTGTAGCCACAGATACGCAGTATTTT
CASGPVATDTQYF
>TRBV5-4|TRBD1|.|TRBJ2-5
TGTGCCAGCAGCTCACCTCAGAGACAGGGAAGAGAGACCCAGTACTTC
CASSSPQRQGRETQYF
>TRBV5-1|TRBD1|.|TRBJ2-4
TGCGCCAGCAGCCTGAACAGGGACAGCATTCAGTACTTC
CASSLNRDSIQYF
>TRBV28|.|.|TRBJ1-2
TGTGCCAGCAGTTTTGGGGGTCTGGGCTATGGCTACACCTTC
CASSFGGLGYGYTF
>TRBV27|.|.|TRBJ2-5
TGTGCCAGCAGTCCTTGGGCCACTCAAGAGACCCAGTACTTC
CASSPWATQETQYF
>TRBV28|.|.|TRBJ1-1
TGTGCCAGCAGTCATTTCATGAACACTGAAGCTTTCTTT
CASSHFMNTEAFF
>TRBV20-1|.|.|TRBJ2-5
TGCAGTGCGAGCCACCGGTTGACCCAGTACTTC
CSASHRLTQYF
>TRBV7-9|.|.|TRBJ2-7
TGTGCCAGCAGCCCTTCCTGGGAAAGGGGCGAGCAGTACTTC
CASSPSWERGEQYF
>TRBV18|.|.|TRBJ2-3
TGTGCCAGCTCACCAGTAGATACGCAGTATTTT
CASSPVDTQYF
>TRBV9|.|.|TRBJ2-7
TGTGCCAGCAGCTCGAGGGCGGCAGGGGAGTGGGCGTACGAGCAGTACTTC
CASSSRAAGEWAYEQYF
>TRBV10-3|.|.|TRBJ1-4
TGTGCCATCAGTGAGTCGTCCCCAGGGAGGTCTAATGAAAAACTGTTTTTT
CAISESSPGRSNEKLFF
>TRBV28|.|.|TRBJ2-5
TGTGCCAGCAGTTCCTACGGACAGCACCTCCAAGAGACCCAGTACTTC
CASSSYGQHLQETQYF
>TRBV6-5|TRBD1|.|TRBJ1-4
TGTGCCAGCAGTTACTACAGGGGGACAGCTGAAAAACTGTTTTTT
CASSYYRGTAEKLFF
>TRBV19|TRBD1|once|TRBJ1-3
TGTGCCGGCAGAGACAGGGGCGATTCTGGAAACACCATATATTTT
CAGRDRGDSGNTIYF
>TRBV5-4|.|.|TRBJ2-1
TGTGCCAGTCTCGCGGGGATTTCCCCAGGGGGTGAGCAGTTCTTC
CASLAGISPGGEQFF
>TRBV6-4|.|.|TRBJ2-1
TGTGCCAGCAGTCCCCTAGGCGCGTCGAGCAATGAGCAGTTCTTC
CASSPLGASSNEQFF
>TRBV4-1|.|.|TRBJ1-6
TGCGCCAGCAGCCAAGAGGAGGGCTATTCACCCCTCCACTTT
CASSQEEGYSPLHF
>TRBV6-5|.|once|TRBJ2-5
TGTGCCAGCAGTTTACGGCAGCAAGAGACCCAGTACTTC
CASSLRQQETQYF
>TRBV27|.|once|TRBJ2-2
TGTGCCAGCAGTTTAATTGGGGTCAGGGGAAGGAACACCGGGGAGCTGTTTTTT
CASSLIGVRGRNTGELFF
>TRBV5-1|TRBD2|.|TRBJ2-7
TGCGCCAGCAGCTTTCAAACTAGCGGCTACGAGCAGTACTTC
CASSFQTSGYEQYF
>TRBV9|.|.|TRBJ1-2
TGTGCCAGCAGCCCCGGGACTTGGATCGGCTACACCTTC
CASSPGTWIGYTF
>TRBV15|TRBD1|.|TRBJ1-6
TGTGCCACCAGCAGAGATACAGGGGCCTCACCCCTCCACTTT
CATSRDTGASPLHF
>TRBV5-6|.|few|TRBJ2-5
TGTGCCAGCAGCTGGTGGGTTGGGCAGGAAGAGACCCAGTACTTC
CASSWWVGQEETQYF
>TRBV10-3|TRBD2|.|TRBJ2-7
TGTGCCATCAGTGCTAGCGGGCTCTACGAGCAGTACTTC
CAISASGLYEQYF
>TRBV2|.|.|TRBJ1-1
TGTGCCAGCAGTGAACAGACCCTGGGCACTGAAGCTTTCTTT
CASSEQTLGTEAFF
>TRBV5-1|.|.|TRBJ1-5
TGCGCCAGCAGCTTGGGAGGGACCAACAATCAGCCCCAGCATTTT
CASSLGGTNNQPQHF
>TRBV10-2|TRBD2|.|TRBJ2-1
TGCGCCAGCACCCCGTTTCAGAGCGGGGAGTACAATGAGCAGTTCTTC
CASTPFQSGEYNEQFF
>TRBV1|.|.|TRBJ1-2
TGCACCAGCAGCCAGGCCGGCGAGGCAGGGTGCTATGGCTACACCTTC
CTSSQAGEAGCYGYTF
>TRBV5-1|.|.|TRBJ1-4
TGCGCCAGCAGCTTGAGCGGCTCTAATGAAAAACTGTTTTTT
CASSLSGSNEKLFF